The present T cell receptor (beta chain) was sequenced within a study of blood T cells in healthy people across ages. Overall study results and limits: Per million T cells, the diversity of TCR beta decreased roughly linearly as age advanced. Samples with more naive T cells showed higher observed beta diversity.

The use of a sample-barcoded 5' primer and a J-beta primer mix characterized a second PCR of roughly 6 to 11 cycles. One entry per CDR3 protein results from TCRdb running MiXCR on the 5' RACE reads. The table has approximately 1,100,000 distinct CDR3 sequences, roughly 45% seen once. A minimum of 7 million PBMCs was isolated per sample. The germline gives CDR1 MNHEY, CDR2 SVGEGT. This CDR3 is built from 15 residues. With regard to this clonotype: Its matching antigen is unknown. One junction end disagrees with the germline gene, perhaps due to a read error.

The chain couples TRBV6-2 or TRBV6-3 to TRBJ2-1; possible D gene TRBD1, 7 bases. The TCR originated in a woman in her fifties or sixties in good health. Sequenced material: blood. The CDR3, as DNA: TGTGCCGGCAGACCCGCCAGGGGGGCCTACAATGAGCAGTTCTTC. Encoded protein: CAGRPARGAYNEQFF.